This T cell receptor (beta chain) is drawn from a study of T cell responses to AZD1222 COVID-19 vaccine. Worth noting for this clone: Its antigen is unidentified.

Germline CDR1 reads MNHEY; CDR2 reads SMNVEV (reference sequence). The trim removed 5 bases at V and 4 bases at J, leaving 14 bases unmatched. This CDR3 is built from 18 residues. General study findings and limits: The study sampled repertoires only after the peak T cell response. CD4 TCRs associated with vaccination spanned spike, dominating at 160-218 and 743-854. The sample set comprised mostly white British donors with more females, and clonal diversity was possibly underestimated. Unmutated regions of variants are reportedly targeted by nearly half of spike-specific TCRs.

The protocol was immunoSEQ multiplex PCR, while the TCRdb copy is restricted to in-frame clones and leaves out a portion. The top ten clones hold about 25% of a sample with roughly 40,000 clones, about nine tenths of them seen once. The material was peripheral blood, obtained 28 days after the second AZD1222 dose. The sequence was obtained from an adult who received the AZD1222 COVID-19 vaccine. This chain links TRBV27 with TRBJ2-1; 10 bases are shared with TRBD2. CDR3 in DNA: TGTGCCAGCAGTGAAAAGCGGGAGGGTTCAGGATGGTACAATGAGCAGTTCTTC. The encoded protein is CASSEKREGSGWYNEQFF.